This entry describes one TCR beta chain. This sample is drawn from a study of blood T cells in healthy people across ages. Germline loops: CDR1 LGHDT, CDR2 YNNKEL (reference sequence). Between the trimmed V and J ends, which lost 1 base and 4 bases, there was a span of 15 bases. The length of the CDR3 is 16 residues. Next came a second PCR, run for about 6 to 12 cycles, which used a sample-barcoded 5' primer along with a J-beta primer mix. Each CDR3 protein is one row after TCRdb ran MiXCR on the 5' RACE reads. Of around 900,000 distinct CDR3 sequences detected, about 30% appear once; the ten largest clones hold around 16%.

The chain employs TRBV3-1 and TRBJ2-3; possibly TRBD2 for D (5 bases). This TCR was recovered from a woman older than 75 in good health. Sample: blood. The CDR3 loop is CASSQVGIASSDTQYF. CDR3 coding DNA: TGTGCCAGCAGCCAAGTCGGGATTGCCAGCTCAGATACGCAGTATTTT.